This T cell receptor (beta chain) was recovered during a study of molecular identifiers for immune sequencing clone quantification. TCRdb itself ran the PCR reads through MiXCR, one entry per CDR3 protein. Found here are 55,000 to 75,000 distinct CDR3 sequences, 15% to 20% of them singletons; the top ten hold roughly 1.6%. Details on this clonotype: This may arise from a read error, as a much more abundant clone is one base away.

CDR1 is MNHEY and CDR2 is SMNVEV in the germline V gene (reference sequence). The CDR3 sequence is 11 residues long. The rearrangement uses TRBV27 and TRBJ2-7; the D gene is possibly TRBD2 (6 bases). Sequencing input: naive CD8+ T cells from blood, with Jurkat cell RNA spiked in. Subset specified: FACS-sorted CD8+CD4-CCR7+CD45RA+ naive T cells. This receptor was identified in a human donor in good health. Some libraries in this study had Jurkat cell RNA spiked in. The CDR3 DNA reads TGTGCCAGCAGGGGGGGTGGGGGAGAAAACTTC. Amino acids: CASRGGGGENF.